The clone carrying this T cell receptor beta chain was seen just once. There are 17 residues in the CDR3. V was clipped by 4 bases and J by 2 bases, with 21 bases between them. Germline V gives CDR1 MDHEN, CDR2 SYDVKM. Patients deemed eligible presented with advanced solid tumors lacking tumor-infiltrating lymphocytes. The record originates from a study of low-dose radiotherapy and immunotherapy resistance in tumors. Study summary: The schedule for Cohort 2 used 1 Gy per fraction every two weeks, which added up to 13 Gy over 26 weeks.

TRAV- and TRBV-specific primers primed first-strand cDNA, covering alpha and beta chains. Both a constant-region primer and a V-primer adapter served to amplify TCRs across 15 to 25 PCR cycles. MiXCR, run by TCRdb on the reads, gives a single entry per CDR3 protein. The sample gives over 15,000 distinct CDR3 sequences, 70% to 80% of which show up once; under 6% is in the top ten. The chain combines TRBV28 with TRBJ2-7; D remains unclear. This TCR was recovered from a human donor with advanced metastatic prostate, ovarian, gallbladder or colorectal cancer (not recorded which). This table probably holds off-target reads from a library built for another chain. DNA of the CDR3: TGTGCCAGCAGTTCCCCATCGGACCAGACCAGGCCCTACGAGCAGTACTTC. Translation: CASSSPSDQTRPYEQYF.